This T cell receptor (beta chain) was found in a study of blood T cells in healthy people across ages. Study results and caveats: PBMCs were not sorted, which prevented a conclusive comparison of naive versus antigen-experienced cells. Estimates of total diversity, which came from one million sequenced T cells, were considered to be underestimates.

Approximately 9.2 milliliters was the volume of peripheral blood drawn from each donor. Extraction yielded at least 5 micrograms of total RNA per sample. The authors ran a second PCR of 7 to 11 cycles using a sample-barcoded 5' primer and a J-beta primer mix. TCRdb called the 5' RACE reads again in MiXCR, with one record for every CDR3 protein. The sample holds some 850,000 distinct CDR3 sequences; around 25% are singletons and the top ten take roughly 3.1%. In regard to this clonotype: No antigen is known for it.

The CDR3 covers 11 residues. The germline V gene encodes CDR1 DFQATT and CDR2 SNEGSKA (reference sequence). V lost 6 bases to trimming and J lost 9 bases, with 15 bases between them. The data were also submitted as part of a second study, on T cells of mothers and their children.

The receptor's source is a boy between 10 and 17 years old in good health. The source material was blood. V usage is TRBV20-1 and J usage is TRBJ2-7; a weak D match, TRBD1 (6 bases). The CDR3 protein is CSAPTGSGQYF. In DNA, the CDR3 is TGCAGTGCACCGACAGGTTCCGGGCAGTACTTC.